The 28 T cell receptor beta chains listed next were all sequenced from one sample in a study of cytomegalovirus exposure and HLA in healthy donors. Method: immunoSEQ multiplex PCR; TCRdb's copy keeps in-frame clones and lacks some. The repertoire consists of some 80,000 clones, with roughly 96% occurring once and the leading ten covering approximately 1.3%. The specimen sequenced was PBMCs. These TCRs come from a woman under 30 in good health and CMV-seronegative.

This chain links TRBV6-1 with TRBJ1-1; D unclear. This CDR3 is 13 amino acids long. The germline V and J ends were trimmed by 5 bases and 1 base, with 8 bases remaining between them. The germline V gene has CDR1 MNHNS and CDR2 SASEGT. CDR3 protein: CASSLAENTEAFF. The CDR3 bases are TGTGCCAGCAGTCTGGCGGAGAACACTGAAGCTTTCTTT.

The CDR3 DNA reads as TGCGCCAGCAGCTTTACTAGCGGGAGTTTTAATGAGCAGTTCTTC. Its protein product is CASSFTSGSFNEQFF. The chain uses TRBV5-1 and TRBJ2-1, with 11 bases identical to TRBD2. V shed 2 bases and J 7 bases; nucleotides not matched to a gene: 5. Germline lookup yields CDR1 SGHRS and CDR2 YFSETQ. The CDR3 loop spans 15 amino acids.

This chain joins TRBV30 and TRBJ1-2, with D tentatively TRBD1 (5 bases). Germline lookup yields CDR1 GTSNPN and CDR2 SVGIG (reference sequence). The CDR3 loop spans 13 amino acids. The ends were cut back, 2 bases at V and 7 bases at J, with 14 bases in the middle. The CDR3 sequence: CAWSIRGERGYTF. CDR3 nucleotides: TGTGCCTGGAGTATCCGGGGGGAGCGTGGCTACACCTTC.

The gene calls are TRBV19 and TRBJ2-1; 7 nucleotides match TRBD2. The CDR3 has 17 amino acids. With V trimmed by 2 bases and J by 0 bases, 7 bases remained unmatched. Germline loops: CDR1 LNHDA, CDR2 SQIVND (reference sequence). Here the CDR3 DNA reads TGTGCCAGTAGTATATGGAGGGCGGGAGTCTCCTACAATGAGCAGTTCTTC. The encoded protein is CASSIWRAGVSYNEQFF.

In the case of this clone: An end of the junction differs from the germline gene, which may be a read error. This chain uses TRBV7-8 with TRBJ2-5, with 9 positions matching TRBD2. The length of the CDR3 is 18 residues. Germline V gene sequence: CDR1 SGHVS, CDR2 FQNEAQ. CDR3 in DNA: TGTGCCAGCAGCAATCCCGGGACTAGCAAGACGGCGCAAGCGACCCAGTACTTC. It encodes CASSNPGTSKTAQATQYF.

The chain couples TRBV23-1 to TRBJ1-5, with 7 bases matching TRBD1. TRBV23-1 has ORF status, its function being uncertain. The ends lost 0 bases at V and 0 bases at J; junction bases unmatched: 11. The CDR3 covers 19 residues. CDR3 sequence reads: CASSQSIRNRGGSNQPQHF. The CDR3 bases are TGCGCCAGCAGTCAATCGATTCGGAACAGGGGTGGTAGCAATCAGCCCCAGCATTTT.

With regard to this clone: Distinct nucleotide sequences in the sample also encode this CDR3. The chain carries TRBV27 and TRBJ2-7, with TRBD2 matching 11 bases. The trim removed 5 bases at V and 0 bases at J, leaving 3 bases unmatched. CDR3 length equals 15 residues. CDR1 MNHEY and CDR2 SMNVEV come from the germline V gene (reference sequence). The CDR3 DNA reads TGTGCCAGCAGTCTCACTAGCGGGAGCTCCTACGAGCAGTACTTC. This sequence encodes CASSLTSGSSYEQYF.

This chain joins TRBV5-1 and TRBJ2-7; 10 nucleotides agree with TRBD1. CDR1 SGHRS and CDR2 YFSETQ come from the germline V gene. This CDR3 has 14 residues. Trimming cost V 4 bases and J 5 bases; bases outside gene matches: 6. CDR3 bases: TGCGCCAGCAGCGTTGGACAGGGGGTGGACGAGCAGTACTTC. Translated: CASSVGQGVDEQYF.

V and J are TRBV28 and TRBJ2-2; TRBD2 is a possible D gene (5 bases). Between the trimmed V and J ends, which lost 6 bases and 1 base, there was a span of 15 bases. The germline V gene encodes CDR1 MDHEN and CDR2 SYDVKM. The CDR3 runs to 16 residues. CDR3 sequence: CASSRLGVVNTGELFF. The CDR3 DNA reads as TGTGCCAGCAGCCGGCTGGGAGTAGTGAACACCGGGGAGCTGTTTTTT.

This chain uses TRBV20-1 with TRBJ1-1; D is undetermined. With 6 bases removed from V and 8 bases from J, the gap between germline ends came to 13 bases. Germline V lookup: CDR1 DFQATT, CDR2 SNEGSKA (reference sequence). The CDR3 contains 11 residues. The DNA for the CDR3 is TGCAGTGCCCCCCTCGGGTGGGAAGCTTTCTTT. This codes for CSAPLGWEAFF.

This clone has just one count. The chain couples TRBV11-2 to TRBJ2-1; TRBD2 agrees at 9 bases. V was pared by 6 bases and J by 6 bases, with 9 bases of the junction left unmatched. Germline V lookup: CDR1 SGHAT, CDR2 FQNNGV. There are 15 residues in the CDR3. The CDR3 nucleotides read TGTGCCAGCAGTCCGACTAGCGGAGGTCTCAATGAGCAGTTCTTC. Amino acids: CASSPTSGGLNEQFF.

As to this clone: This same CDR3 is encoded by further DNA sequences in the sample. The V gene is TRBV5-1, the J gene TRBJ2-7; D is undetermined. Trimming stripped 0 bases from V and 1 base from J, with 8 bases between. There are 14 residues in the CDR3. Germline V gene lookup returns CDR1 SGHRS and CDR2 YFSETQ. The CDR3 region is CASSLGGASYEQYF. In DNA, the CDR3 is TGCGCCAGCAGCTTGGGCGGCGCGTCCTACGAGCAGTACTTC.

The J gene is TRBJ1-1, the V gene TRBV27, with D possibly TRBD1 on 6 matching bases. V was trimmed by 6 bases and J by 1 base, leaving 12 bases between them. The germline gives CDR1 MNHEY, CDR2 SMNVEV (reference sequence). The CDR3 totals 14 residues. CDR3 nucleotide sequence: TGTGCCAGCAGACCTGGACAGAAGAACACTGAAGCTTTCTTT. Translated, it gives CASRPGQKNTEAFF.

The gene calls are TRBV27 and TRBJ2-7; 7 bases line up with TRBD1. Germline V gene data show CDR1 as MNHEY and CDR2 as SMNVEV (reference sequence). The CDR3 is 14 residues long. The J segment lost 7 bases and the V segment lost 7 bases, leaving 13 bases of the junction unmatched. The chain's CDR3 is CASNLRGPEGEQYF. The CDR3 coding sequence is TGTGCCAGCAATCTTAGGGGGCCTGAAGGGGAGCAGTACTTC.

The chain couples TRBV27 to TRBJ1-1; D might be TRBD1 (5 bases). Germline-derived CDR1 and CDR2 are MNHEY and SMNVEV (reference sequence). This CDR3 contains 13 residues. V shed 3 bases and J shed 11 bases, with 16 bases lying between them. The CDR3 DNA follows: TGTGCCAGCAGTTTTCTGGGGCCCCCTGGGGCTTTCTTT. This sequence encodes CASSFLGPPGAFF.

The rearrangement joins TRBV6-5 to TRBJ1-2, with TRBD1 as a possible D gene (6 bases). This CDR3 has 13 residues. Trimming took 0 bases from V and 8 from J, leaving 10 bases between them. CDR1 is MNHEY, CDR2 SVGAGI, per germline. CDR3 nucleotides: TGTGCCAGCAGTTACTCATCAGGGGCCGGCTACACCTTC. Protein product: CASSYSSGAGYTF.

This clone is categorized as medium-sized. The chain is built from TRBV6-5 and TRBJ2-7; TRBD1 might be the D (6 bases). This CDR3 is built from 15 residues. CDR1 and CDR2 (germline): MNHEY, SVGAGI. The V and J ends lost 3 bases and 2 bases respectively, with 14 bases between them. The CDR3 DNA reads TGTGCCAGCAGTTATTCAGGGGACCCACCCTACGAGCAGTACTTC. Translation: CASSYSGDPPYEQYF.

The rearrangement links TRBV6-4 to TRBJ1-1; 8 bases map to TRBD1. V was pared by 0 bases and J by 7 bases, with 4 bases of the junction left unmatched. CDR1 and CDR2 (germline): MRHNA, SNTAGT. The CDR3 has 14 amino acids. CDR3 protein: CASSDSAGGGEAFF. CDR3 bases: TGTGCCAGCAGTGACTCGGCAGGGGGCGGTGAAGCTTTCTTT.

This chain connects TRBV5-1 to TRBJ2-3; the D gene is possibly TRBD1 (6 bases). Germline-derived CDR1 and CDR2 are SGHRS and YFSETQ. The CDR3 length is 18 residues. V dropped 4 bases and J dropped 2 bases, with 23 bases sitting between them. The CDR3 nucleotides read TGCGCCAGCAGCCGAGGTTTTTGGACGGGACATCCCACAGATACGCAGTATTTT. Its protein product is CASSRGFWTGHPTDTQYF.

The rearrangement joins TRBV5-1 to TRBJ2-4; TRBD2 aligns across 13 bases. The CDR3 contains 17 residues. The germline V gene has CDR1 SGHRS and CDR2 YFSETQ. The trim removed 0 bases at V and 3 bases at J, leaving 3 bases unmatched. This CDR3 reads CASSLGTSGSDKNIQYF. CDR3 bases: TGCGCCAGCAGCTTGGGGACTAGCGGGAGCGACAAAAACATTCAGTACTTC.

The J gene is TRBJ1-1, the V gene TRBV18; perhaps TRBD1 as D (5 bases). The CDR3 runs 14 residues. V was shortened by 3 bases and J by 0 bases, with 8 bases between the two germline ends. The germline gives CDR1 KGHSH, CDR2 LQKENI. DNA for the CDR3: TGTGCCAGCTCACCTGCGGGGGTGAACACTGAAGCTTTCTTT. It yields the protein CASSPAGVNTEAFF.

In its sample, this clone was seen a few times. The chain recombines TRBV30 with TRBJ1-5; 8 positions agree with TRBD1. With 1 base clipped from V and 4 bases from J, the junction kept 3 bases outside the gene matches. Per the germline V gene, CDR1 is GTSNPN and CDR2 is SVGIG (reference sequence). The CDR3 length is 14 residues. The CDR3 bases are TGTGCCTGGAGTGCCCGACAGGGGAATCAGCCCCAGCATTTT. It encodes CAWSARQGNQPQHF.

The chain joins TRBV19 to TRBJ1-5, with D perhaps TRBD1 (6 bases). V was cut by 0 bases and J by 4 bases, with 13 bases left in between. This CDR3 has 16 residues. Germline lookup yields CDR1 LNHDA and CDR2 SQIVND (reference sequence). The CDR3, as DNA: TGTGCCAGTAGTATAGATGGGGCTGACAGGAATCAGCCCCAGCATTTT. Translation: CASSIDGADRNQPQHF.

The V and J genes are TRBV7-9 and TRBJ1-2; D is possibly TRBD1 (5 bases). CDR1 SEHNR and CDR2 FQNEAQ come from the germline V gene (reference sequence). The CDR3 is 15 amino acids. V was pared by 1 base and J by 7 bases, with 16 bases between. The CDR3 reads CASSLGGQRARGYTF. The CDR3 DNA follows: TGTGCCAGCAGCTTAGGGGGCCAGCGGGCGCGTGGCTACACCTTC.

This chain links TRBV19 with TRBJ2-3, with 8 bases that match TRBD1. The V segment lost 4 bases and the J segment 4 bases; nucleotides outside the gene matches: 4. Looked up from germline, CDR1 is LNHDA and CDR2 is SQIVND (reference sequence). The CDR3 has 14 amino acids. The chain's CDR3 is CASSKDREADTQYF. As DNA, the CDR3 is TGTGCCAGTAGTAAGGACAGGGAGGCAGATACGCAGTATTTT.

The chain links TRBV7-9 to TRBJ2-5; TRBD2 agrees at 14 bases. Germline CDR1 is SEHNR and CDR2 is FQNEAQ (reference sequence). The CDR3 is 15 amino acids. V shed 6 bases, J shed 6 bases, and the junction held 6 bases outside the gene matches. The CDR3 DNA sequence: TGTGCCAGCAGTTCGGGACTAGCGGGAGTTCAGACCCAGTACTTC. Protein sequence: CASSSGLAGVQTQYF.

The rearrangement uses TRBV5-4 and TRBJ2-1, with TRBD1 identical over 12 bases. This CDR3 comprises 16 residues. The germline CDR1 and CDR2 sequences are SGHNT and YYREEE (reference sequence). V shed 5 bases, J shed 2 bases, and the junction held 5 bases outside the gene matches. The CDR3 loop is CASSSGTGGPYNEQFF. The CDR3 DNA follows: TGTGCCAGCAGTTCGGGGACAGGGGGCCCCTACAATGAGCAGTTCTTC.

CDR3 in amino acids: CASSLLTHLRGEQYF. CDR3 nucleotides: TGTGCCAGCAGCTTGCTTACCCACCTAAGAGGCGAGCAGTACTTC. The chain has TRBV5-6 and TRBJ2-7; D gene uncertain. The CDR3 length is 15 residues. Germline V gene sequence: CDR1 SGHDT, CDR2 YYEEEE. The V and J ends lost 1 base and 6 bases respectively, with 17 bases between them.